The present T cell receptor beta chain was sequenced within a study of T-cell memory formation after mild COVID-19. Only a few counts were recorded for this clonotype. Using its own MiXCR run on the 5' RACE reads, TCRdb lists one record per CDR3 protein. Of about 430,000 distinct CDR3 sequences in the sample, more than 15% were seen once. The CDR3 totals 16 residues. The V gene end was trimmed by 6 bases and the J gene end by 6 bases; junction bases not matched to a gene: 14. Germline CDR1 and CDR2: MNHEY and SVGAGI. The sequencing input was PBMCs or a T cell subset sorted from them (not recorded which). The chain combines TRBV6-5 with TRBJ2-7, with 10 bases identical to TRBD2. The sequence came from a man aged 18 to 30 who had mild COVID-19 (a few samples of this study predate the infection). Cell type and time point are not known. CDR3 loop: CASRRSLAGAFLEQYV. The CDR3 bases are TGTGCCAGCAGAAGAAGCCTAGCGGGGGCCTTTCTCGAGCAGTACGTC.